This record looks at one T cell receptor (beta chain) sequence and its context. No antigen is known for it. The authors reverse transcribed all of the isolated RNA, so sequencing captured expressed TCRB transcripts. Sequencing of naive, central memory and regulatory T cell samples gave an average of approximately 3.8 million reads. TCRdb keeps only in-frame clones here, not all; method: immunoSEQ multiplex PCR. This table holds fewer than 250,000 clones, approximately 14% found once. These data originate in a study of beta chain features in type 1 diabetes. As for the study in general: Under 140,000,000 sorted cells were examined across all samples.

Study-level results: Type 1 diabetes patients had moderately but significantly shorter TCRB CDR3s in all four CD4+ subsets.

The CDR3 spans 15 residues. Germline CDR1 SEHNR, CDR2 FQNEAQ (reference sequence). Trimming pared 5 bases from V and 0 bases from J, leaving 13 bases between. The sequencing sample was made of naive CD4+ T cells from blood. The clonotype was recovered from a middle-aged woman in good health. This rearrangement joins TRBV7-9 to TRBJ1-2; a possible D gene is TRBD1 (5 bases). Here the CDR3 DNA reads TGTGCCAGCAGCCATTCGACAGATACTAACTATGGCTACACCTTC. It is translated as CASSHSTDTNYGYTF.